The clone carrying this T cell receptor beta chain showed up just a few times. From the RT-PCR reads, TCRdb called clonotypes with MiXCR, one entry per CDR3 protein. In the table there are 190,000 or so distinct CDR3 sequences, roughly two fifths of which are singletons. The sample comes from a study of patients and donors after allogeneic stem cell transplantation. The clonotype comes from a human donor who was either an allogeneic HSCT recipient or a stem cell or donor lymphocyte infusion donor (not recorded which). It is not recorded whose cells these are; they may come from a transplant donor. The sequenced sample consisted of blood, either unsorted or a sorted T cell fraction (not recorded which).

The CDR3 protein is CASSHTSGSKETQYF. Here the CDR3 DNA reads TGCGCCAGCAGCCACACTAGCGGGAGTAAGGAGACCCAGTACTTC. V and J are TRBV5-1 and TRBJ2-5; TRBD2 aligns across 11 bases. V lost 4 bases to trimming and J lost 5 bases; unmatched junction nucleotides: 7. This CDR3 has 15 residues. The germline gives CDR1 SGHRS, CDR2 YFSETQ.